This T cell receptor beta chain is from a study of identical twins. Many counts were recorded for this clonotype. Its antigen is as yet unknown. Findings of the study overall: For out-of-frame beta sequences, excess twin sharing was weaker. Analyses based on zero insertions could be partly confounded by invariant MAIT and iNKT cells.

Template switching, a step in the protocol, added a universal primer site, and cDNA carried unique molecular identifiers. MiXCR was run by TCRdb on the 5' RACE reads, yielding one entry per CDR3 protein. The sample lists 450,000 to 650,000 distinct CDR3 sequences, around a tenth seen once, with around 3% in the top ten. Germline-derived CDR1 and CDR2 are SQVTM and ANQGSEA. V was cut by 5 bases and J by 0 bases, with 10 bases left in between. This CDR3 has 13 amino acids. Healthy Caucasians provided all donations. Separately, the same data were catalogued under a study of yellow fever vaccine responses in identical twins.

The sample was PBMCs. The clonotype was recovered from a woman aged 18-29 years in good health. The chain combines TRBV29-1 with TRBJ1-1, with D maybe TRBD1 (5 bases). The CDR3 loop is CSVRQGMNTEAFF. The CDR3 DNA sequence: TGCAGCGTTCGGCAGGGAATGAACACTGAAGCTTTCTTT.